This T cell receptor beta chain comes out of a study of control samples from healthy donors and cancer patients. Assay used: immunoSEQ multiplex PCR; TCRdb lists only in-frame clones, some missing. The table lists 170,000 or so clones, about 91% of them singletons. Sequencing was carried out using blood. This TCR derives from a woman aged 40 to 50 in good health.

The CDR3 loop reads CASSLQGGPGELFF. DNA for the CDR3: TGTGCCAGCAGCCTACAGGGTGGCCCCGGGGAGCTGTTTTTT. The rearrangement uses TRBV11-3 and TRBJ2-2; possible D gene TRBD1, 6 bases. The CDR3 loop spans 14 amino acids. Trimming pared 5 bases from V and 6 bases from J, leaving 13 bases between. Germline V gene sequence: CDR1 SGHNT, CDR2 YENEEA.